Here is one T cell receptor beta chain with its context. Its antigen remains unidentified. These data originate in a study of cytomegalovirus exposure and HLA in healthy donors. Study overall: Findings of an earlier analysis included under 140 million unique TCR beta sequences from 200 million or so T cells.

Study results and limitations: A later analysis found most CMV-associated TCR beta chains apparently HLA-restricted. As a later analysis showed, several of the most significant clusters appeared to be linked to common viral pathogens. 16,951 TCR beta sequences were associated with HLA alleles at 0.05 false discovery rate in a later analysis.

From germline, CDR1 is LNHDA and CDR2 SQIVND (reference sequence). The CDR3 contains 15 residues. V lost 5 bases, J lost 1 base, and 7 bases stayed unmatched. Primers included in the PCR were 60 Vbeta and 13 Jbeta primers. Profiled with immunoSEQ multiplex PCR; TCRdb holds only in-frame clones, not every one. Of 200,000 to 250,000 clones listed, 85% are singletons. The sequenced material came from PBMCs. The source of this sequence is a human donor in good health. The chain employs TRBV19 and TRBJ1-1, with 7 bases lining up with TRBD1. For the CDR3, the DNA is TGTGCCAGTAGTCCCAGACAGGGACCGAACACTGAAGCTTTCTTT. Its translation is CASSPRQGPNTEAFF. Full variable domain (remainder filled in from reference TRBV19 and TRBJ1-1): DGGITQSPKYLFRKEGQNVTLSCEQNLNHDAMYWYRQDPGQGLRLIYYSQIVNDFQKGDIAEGYSVSREKKESFPLTVTSAQKNPTAFYLCASSPRQGPNTEAFFGQGTRLTVV.